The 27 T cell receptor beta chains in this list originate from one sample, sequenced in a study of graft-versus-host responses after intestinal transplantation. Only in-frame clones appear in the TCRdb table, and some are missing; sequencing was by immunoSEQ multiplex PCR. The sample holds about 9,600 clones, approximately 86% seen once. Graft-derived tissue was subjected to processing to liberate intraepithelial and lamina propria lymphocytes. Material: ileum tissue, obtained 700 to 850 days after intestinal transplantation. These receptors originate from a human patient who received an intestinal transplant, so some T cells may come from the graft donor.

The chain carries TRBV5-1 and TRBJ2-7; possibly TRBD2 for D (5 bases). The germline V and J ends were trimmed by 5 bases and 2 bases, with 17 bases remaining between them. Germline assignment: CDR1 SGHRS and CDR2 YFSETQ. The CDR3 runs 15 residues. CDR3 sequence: CASRGGGSYTYEQYF. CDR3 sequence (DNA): TGCGCCAGCAGGGGTGGTGGGAGTTACACCTACGAGCAGTACTTC.

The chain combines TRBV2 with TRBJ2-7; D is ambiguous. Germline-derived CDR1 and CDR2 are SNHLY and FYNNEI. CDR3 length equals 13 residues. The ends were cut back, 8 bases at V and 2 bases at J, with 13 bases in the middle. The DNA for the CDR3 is TGTGCCAGCGCTAACCAAATGACCTACGAGCAGTACTTC. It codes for CASANQMTYEQYF. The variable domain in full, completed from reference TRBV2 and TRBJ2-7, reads EPEVTQTPSHQVTQMGQEVILRCVPISNHLYFYWYRQILGQKVEFLVSFYNNEISEKSEIFDDQFSVERPDGSNFTLKIRSTKLEDSAMYFCASANQMTYEQYFGPGTRLTVT.

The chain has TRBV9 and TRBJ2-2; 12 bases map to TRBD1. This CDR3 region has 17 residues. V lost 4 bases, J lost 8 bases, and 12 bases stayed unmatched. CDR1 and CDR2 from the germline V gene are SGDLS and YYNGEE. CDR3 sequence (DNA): TGTGCCAGCAGCAGCCGACCCGGGACAGGGGGCTGGGGGGAGCTGTTTTTT. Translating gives CASSSRPGTGGWGELFF.

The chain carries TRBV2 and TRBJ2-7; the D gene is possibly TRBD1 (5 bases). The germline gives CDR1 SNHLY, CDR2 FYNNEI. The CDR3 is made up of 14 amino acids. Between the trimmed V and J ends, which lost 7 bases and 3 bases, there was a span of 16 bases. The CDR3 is CASNGASRDYEQYF. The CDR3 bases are TGTGCCAGCAATGGGGCCAGCAGAGACTACGAGCAGTACTTC.

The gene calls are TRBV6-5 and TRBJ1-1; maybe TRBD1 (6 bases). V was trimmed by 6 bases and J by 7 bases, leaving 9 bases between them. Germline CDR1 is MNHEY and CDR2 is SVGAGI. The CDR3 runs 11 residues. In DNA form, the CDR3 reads TGTGCCAGCAGCCAGGGGCTTGAAGCTTTCTTT. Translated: CASSQGLEAFF.

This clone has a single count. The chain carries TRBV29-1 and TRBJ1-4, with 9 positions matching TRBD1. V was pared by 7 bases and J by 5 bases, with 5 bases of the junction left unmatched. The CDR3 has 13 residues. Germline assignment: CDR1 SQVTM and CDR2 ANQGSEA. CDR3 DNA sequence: TGCAGCGGGGGACAGGGCTGGAATGAAAAACTGTTTTTT. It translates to CSGGQGWNEKLFF.

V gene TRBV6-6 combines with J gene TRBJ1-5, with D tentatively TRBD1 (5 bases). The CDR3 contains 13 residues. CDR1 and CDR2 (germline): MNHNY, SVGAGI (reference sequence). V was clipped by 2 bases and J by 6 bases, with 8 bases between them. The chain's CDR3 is CASSYGGAQPQHF. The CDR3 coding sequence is TGTGCCAGCAGTTACGGGGGTGCTCAGCCCCAGCATTTT.

The CDR3 DNA follows: TGTGCCAGCAGCTTAACGTTTCGGGCAGAAAATGAGCAGTTCTTC. It encodes CASSLTFRAENEQFF. The chain uses TRBV7-3 and TRBJ2-1; D is ambiguous. V was trimmed by 0 bases and J by 7 bases, leaving 13 bases between them. The CDR3 runs to 15 residues. The germline V gene has CDR1 SGHTA and CDR2 FQGTGA.

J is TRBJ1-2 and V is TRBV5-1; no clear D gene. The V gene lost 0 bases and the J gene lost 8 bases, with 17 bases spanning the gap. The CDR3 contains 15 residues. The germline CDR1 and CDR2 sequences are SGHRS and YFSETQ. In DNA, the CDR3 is TGCGCCAGCAGCTTGGCCGGGATGGGCGGAGTGGGCTACACCTTC. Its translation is CASSLAGMGGVGYTF.

This CDR3 reads CASSLEGGVNTEAFF. Written as DNA, the CDR3 is TGTGCCAGCAGCTTGGAAGGGGGAGTGAACACTGAAGCTTTCTTT. The rearrangement links TRBV5-4 to TRBJ1-1; the D gene is possibly TRBD1 (6 bases). Trimming removed 0 bases at V and 0 bases at J, with 9 bases between. Germline V gene sequence: CDR1 SGHNT, CDR2 YYREEE (reference sequence). The CDR3 runs to 15 residues.

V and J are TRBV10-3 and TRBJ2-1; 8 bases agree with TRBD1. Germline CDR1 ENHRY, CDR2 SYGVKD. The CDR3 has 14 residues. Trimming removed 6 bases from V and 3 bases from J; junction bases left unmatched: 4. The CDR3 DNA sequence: TGTGCCATCAGCCGGACAGGGCTCTACAATGAGCAGTTCTTC. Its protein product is CAISRTGLYNEQFF.

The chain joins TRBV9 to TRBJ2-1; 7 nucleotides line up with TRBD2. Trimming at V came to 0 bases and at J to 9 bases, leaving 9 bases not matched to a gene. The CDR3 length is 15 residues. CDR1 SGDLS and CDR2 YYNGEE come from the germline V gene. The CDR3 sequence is CASSVGPGGISEQFF. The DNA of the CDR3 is TGTGCCAGCAGCGTAGGTCCGGGAGGCATAAGTGAGCAGTTCTTC.

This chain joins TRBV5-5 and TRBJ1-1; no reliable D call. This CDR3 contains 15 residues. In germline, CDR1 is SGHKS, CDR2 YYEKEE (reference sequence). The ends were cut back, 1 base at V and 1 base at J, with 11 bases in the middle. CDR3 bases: TGTGCCAGCAGCTTGTTTGGACGGACGAACACTGAAGCTTTCTTT. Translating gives CASSLFGRTNTEAFF.

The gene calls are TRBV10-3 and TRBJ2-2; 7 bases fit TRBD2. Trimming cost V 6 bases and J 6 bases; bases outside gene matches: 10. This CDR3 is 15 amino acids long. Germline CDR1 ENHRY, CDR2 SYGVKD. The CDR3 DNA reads TGTGCCATCAGGGGCGCGGGAGTGAGGGCCGGGGAGCTGTTTTTT. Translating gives CAIRGAGVRAGELFF.

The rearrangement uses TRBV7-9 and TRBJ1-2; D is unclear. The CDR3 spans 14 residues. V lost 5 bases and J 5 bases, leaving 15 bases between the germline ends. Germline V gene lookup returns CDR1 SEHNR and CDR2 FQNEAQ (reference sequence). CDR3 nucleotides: TGTGCCAGCAGCCCATTGGACTTTTTTTATGGCTACACCTTC. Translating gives CASSPLDFFYGYTF.

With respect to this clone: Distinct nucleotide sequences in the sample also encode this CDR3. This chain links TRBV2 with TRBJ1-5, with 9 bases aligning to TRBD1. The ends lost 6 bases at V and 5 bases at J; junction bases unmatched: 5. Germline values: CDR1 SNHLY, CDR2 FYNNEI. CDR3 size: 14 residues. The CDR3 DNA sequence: TGTGCCAGCAGAGGCGACAGGGGGGATCAGCCCCAGCATTTT. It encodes CASRGDRGDQPQHF.

The CDR3 DNA reads TGTGCCAGCAGCCCCCACGCCCAGGCAGGCCAAACGGGCGGCTACACCTTC. As protein: CASSPHAQAGQTGGYTF. The chain combines TRBV28 with TRBJ1-2; D unclear. V shed 6 bases and J shed 8 bases, with 28 bases lying between them. CDR1 is MDHEN and CDR2 is SYDVKM in the germline V gene. The CDR3 sequence is 17 residues long.

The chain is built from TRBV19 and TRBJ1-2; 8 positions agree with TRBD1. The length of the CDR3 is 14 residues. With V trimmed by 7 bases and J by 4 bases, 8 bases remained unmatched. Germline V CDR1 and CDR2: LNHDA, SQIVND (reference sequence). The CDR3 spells CASNPGGAFYGYTF. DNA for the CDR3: TGTGCCAGTAACCCAGGGGGCGCATTCTATGGCTACACCTTC.

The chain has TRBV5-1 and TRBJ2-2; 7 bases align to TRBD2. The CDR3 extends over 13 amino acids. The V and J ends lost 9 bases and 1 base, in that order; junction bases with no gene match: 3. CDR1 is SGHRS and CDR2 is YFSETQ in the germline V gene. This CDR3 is CATKRGNTGELFF. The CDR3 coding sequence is TGCGCCACAAAGCGGGGGAACACCGGGGAGCTGTTTTTT.

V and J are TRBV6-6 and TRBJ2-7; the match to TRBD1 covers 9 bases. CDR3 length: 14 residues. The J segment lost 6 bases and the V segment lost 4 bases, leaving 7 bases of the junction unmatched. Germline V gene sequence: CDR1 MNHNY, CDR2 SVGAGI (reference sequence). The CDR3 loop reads CASSFGTGYSEQYF. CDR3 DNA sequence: TGTGCCAGCAGTTTCGGGACAGGGTATTCCGAGCAGTACTTC.

The CDR3 nucleotides read TGCGCCAGCAAAGGGCCAGGGTCGAACTATGGCTACACCTTC. This encodes CASKGPGSNYGYTF. The chain uses TRBV10-2 and TRBJ1-2; a possible D gene is TRBD1 (5 bases). V shed 7 bases and J shed 2 bases, with 14 bases lying between them. Germline CDR1 WSHSY, CDR2 SAAADI. The CDR3 covers 14 residues.

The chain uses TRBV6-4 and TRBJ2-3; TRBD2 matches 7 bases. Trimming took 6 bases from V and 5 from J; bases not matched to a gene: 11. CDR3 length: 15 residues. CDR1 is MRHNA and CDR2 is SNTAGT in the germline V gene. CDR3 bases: TGTGCCAGCAGCTCGGGGGGTAGGGATGAAGATACGCAGTATTTT. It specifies CASSSGGRDEDTQYF.

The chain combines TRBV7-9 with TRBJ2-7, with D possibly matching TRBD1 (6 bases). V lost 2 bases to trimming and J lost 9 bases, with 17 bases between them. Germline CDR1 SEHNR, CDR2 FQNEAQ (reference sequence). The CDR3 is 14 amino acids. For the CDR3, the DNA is TGTGCCAGCAGCTTATCAGGGGCGCTTAAGGGGCAGTACTTC. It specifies CASSLSGALKGQYF.

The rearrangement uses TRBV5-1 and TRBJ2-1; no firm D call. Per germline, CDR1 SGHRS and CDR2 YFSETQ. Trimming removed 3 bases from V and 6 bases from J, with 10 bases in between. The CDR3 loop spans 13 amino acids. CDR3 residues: CASSYLGRNEQFF. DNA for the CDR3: TGCGCCAGCAGCTACCTCGGGCGCAATGAGCAGTTCTTC.

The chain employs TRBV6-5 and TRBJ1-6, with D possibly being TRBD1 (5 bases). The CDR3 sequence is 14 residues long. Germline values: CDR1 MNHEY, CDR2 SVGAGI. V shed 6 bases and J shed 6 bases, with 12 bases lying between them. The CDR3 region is CASSLRGSNSPLHF. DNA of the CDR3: TGTGCCAGCAGCCTCCGGGGGAGTAATTCACCCCTCCACTTT.

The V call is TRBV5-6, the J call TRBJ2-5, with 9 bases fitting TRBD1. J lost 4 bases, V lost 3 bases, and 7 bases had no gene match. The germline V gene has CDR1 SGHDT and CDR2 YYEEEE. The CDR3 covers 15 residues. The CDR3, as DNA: TGTGCCAGCAGCTCTTTACAGGGGGCGCGAGAGACCCAGTACTTC. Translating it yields CASSSLQGARETQYF.

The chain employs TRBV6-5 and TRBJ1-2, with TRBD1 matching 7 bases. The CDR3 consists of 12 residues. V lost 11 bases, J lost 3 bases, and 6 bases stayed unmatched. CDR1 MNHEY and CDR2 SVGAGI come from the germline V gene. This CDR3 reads CAVRGGDYGYTF. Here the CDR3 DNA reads TGTGCCGTCAGAGGGGGCGACTATGGCTACACCTTC.